One T cell receptor beta chain is described in this entry. What it binds is unknown. The CDR3 spans 13 residues. CDR1 and CDR2 (germline): PRHDT, FYEKMQ (reference sequence). Trimming left V 5 bases short and J 2 bases short, with 8 bases between. The sample is drawn from a study of blood T cells in healthy people across ages. Study-wide points: There was no known CMV status for donors, so expanded clonotype changes were possibly confounded.

A J-beta primer mix and a sample-barcoded 5' primer were used in a second PCR of roughly 6 to 12 cycles. A tag from a template-switch adaptor with 12 random nucleotides marked each cDNA molecule. TCRdb used MiXCR to reprocess the 5' RACE reads, holding one entry per CDR3 protein. In the table there are about 670,000 distinct CDR3 sequences, around two fifths of which are singletons. This chain uses TRBV13 with TRBJ2-3, with D uncertain. The receptor comes from a man aged 80 or over in good health. Specimen: blood. The CDR3 reads CASSPTLTDTQYF. In nucleotides, the CDR3 is TGTGCCAGCAGCCCCACGCTCACAGATACGCAGTATTTT.